The present T cell receptor (beta chain) was sequenced within a study of T cells after yellow fever vaccination (dated by TCRdb to between 2018 and 2021). Turning to the overall study: Libraries from fractions with low cell numbers were prepared with the SMART-Seq v4 Ultra Low Input RNA kit. To follow T-cell clones before and after both primary and booster YFV17D yellow fever vaccination, bulk TCR alpha and beta repertoires underwent longitudinal sequencing. Two healthy male donors, one aged 18 to 30 and one aged 30 to 39 years, made up the cohort. Bulk PBMC replicates and cell subsets were isolated from blood drawn at multiple timepoints before and after both primary and secondary immunization.

Reading from cysteine to phenylalanine, the CDR3 counts 15 amino acids. Only the CDR3 portion is preserved as DNA: 45 bases, with reading frame beginning at the first base. For this chain, trimming is 3 bases at the V end and 3 bases at the J end, and the number of junction bases without a gene match is 4. Synthesis of TCR cDNA relied on 5'RACE template switching, a step that introduced a universal primer site along with unique molecular identifiers. Priming for cDNA synthesis came from both the TCR alpha and TCR beta constant segments. Library amplification involved two PCR steps, and the second step added sample barcodes and sequencing adapters. Sequencing of libraries was performed on Illumina HiSeq 2500 (2x100 bp) or NovaSeq (2x150 bp). On the authors' methods: Reads were demultiplexed and collapsed into UMI consensus sequences with MIGEC, and V(D)J alignment was performed with MiXCR. Clonotypes responding to the vaccine were identified with edgeR on replicate PBMC samples, with the criteria of FDR below 0.01 and a log2 fold change above 5 up to day 15. CD4 or CD8 identity was assigned to each bulk clonotype according to whether the clonotype was present at higher abundance in the sequenced CD4 repertoire or the sequenced CD8 repertoire. The raw public data were reprocessed by TCRdb itself: fastp quality trimming at Q25, MiXCR clonotype calling, in-frame beta chains only. CDR3 protein duplicates are merged, each entry listing the most common genes and DNA. These V and J calls derive from TCRdb rather than the authors' analysis. This sample gives around 300,000 distinct CDR3 sequences in total; 10% to 15% of them show up just once. Around 0.55% of the sample rests with the top ten.

The treatment or condition label corresponds to: live attenuated yellow fever vaccine strain. PBMCs were isolated from peripheral blood using a standard Ficoll-Paque protocol. Dynabeads CD4 and CD8 positive selection kits were used to isolate the CD4 and CD8 T-cell fractions. TriZol was used to extract RNA from bulk PBMCs, from CD4 and CD8 fractions, and from dextramer-positive and dextramer-negative fractions. General study outcomes and caveats: The secondary T-cell response was weaker than the primary response but faster, peaking on day 5 instead of day 15. Computational filtering was required because FACS-sorted repertoires could contain abundant contaminating clonotypes from the bulk population. A small fraction of clonotypes showed up in both the CD4 and CD8 compartments, probably as a result of convergent recombination. Most clones expanded after primary vaccination (96% of CD4 and roughly 88% of CD8) were re-detected after the booster, suggesting that broad memory maintenance occurred. Because the study included only a couple of donors, the extent to which the findings can be generalized is limited.

About this clonotype: Which antigen it targets is not known. There are no base qualities to consult, and no much larger clone falls within one base.

This material consisted of CD4+ T cells sorted from PBMCs, taken 45 days after the yellow fever booster vaccination. The chain employs TRBV12-3 or TRBV12-4 and TRBJ2-7, with 11 bases aligning to TRBD2. The TCR was taken from a man aged 25-40 years who received the YFV17D yellow fever vaccine. The bases are TGTGCCAGCAGTTTGACTAGCGGGGTGATCTACGAGCAGTACTTC. Its translation reads: CASSLTSGVIYEQYF.